This T cell receptor beta chain was obtained from a study of radiotherapy plus CTLA-4 blockade in lung cancer. Study summary: With roughly a third of patients having disease control, objective responses were seen in roughly 18%.

Those with chemo-refractory metastatic non-small-cell lung cancer were treated with focal radiation combined with CTLA-4 blockade using ipilimumab. CDR1 SGHNT and CDR2 YYREEE come from the germline V gene (reference sequence). The CDR3 totals 17 residues. The ends lost 3 bases at V and 7 bases at J; junction bases unmatched: 14. In regard to this clone: Its antigen is currently unknown.

Study-wide points: How blood T cell clones changed early, along with interferon-beta, reportedly forecast response best. TCR clones of tumor origin grew in blood after radiotherapy plus ipilimumab.

Only in-frame clones appear in the TCRdb table, and some are missing; sequencing was by immunoSEQ multiplex PCR. The data show some 78,000 clones, with around 86% seen just once and 2% to 2.5% held by the top ten. The source of this sequence is a human donor with non-small cell lung cancer who had a partial response to radiotherapy plus ipilimumab. This chain uses TRBV5-4 with TRBJ2-1, with TRBD2 matching 9 bases. Material: peripheral blood, obtained from a patient treated with radiotherapy plus ipilimumab. The CDR3 reads CASSWTSSSGKGNEQFF. The DNA of the CDR3 is TGTGCCAGCAGCTGGACCTCATCTAGCGGGAAAGGGAATGAGCAGTTCTTC.